The TCR beta chain described here comes from a study of blood T cells in healthy people across ages. Findings and limits, study-wide: CMV status of donors was not determined, possibly confounding expanded clonotype changes. It was the long-lived donors that had more naive CD4+ cells and higher diversity than aged donors. With age, beta diversity per million T cells declined roughly linearly, significantly by approximately 41.

They isolated at least 6 million PBMCs from each sample. The CDR3 contains 13 residues. Trimming shortened V by 1 base and J by 8 bases, and 11 bases separated the two germline ends. Germline lookup yields CDR1 LNHNV and CDR2 YYDKDF (reference sequence). The authors ran a second PCR of roughly 6 to 11 cycles using a sample-barcoded 5' primer and a J-beta primer mix. TCRdb re-derived calls from the 5' RACE reads in MiXCR, one entry per CDR3 protein. The table includes some 320,000 distinct CDR3 sequences, roughly 26% detected once. A note on this clonotype: Its antigen is undetermined.

The sequenced sample consisted of blood. The source of this sequence is a woman in her 70s in good health. The chain recombines TRBV15 with TRBJ1-2; possible D gene TRBD1, 5 bases. The CDR3 sequence is CATSRGRGRGYTF. CDR3 bases: TGTGCCACCAGCAGAGGGAGGGGTAGAGGCTACACCTTC. Full variable domain (remainder filled in from reference TRBV15 and TRBJ1-2): DAMVIQNPRYQVTQFGKPVTLSCSQTLNHNVMYWYQQKSSQAPKLLFHYYDKDFNNEADTPDNFQSRRPNTSFCFLDIRSPGLGDTAMYLCATSRGRGRGYTFGSGTRLTVV.